The T cell receptor beta chain under discussion was sequenced for a study of regulatory T cells in long-lasting Graves disease. Unmatched junction bases numbered 6, after V lost 4 bases and J lost 5 bases. The CDR3 consists of 15 residues. Germline assignment: CDR1 SGHRS and CDR2 YFSETQ. As to time point: persistent/refractory GD, antithyroid drugs over 5 years with positive TRAb. There was RNA extracted from PBMCs, and the TCR library was made from it. Construction of the TCR beta libraries employed iRepertoire HTBI primers in conjunction with Arm-PCR of CDR3 regions. Via MiXCR, TCRdb re-called the multiplex PCR reads, giving one row per CDR3 protein. The sample contains a few hundred thousand distinct CDR3 sequences, around 22% of which appear only once. Study outcomes and limitations: Compared with new cases, persistent Graves' patients showed reduced TCR diversity.

This clonotype was counted at least ten times. No antigen is known for it. This clonotype was sampled from a female donor with Graves disease. The sequencing here drew on peripheral blood mononuclear cells (PBMCs), taken when the disease was refractory, from a patient treated with antithyroid drugs. The chain recombines TRBV5-1 with TRBJ1-2; 12 bases line up with TRBD1. The CDR3 DNA reads as TGCGCCAGCAGCGCAGGGACAGGGGGCGCTTATGGCTACACCTTC. It specifies CASSAGTGGAYGYTF.